This T cell receptor beta chain was sequenced for a study of shared clonotypes between healthy human individuals. Genomic DNA of each subset was evenly split across several immunoSEQ plates. Using immunoSEQ multiplex PCR, the repertoire was profiled, and TCRdb retains in-frame clones only, with some absent. Of 450,000 to 600,000 clones listed, 70% to 85% were seen once; the top ten hold over 9.5%. The CDR3 contains 16 residues. Germline CDR1 and CDR2: MNHNS and SASEGT. The V and J ends lost 3 bases and 2 bases, in that order; junction bases with no gene match: 7. The study enrolled healthy HIV-negative adults without recent acute infections or vaccinations as donors. Genomic DNA for unsorted samples was obtained from about 88 million PBMCs.

The rearrangement uses TRBV6-1 and TRBJ2-7; TRBD2 aligns across 10 bases. This TCR came from a woman between 40 and 55 years old in good health. Some clones in this sample may be carry-over from other donors' samples. The sequenced sample was PBMCs. The CDR3 nucleotides are TGTGCCAGCAGTGACCCGGGACTAGCGTTTACCTACGAGCAGTACTTC. It is translated as CASSDPGLAFTYEQYF.